The 25 T cell receptor beta chains listed next were all sequenced from one sample in a study of beta chain features in type 1 diabetes. The study reverse transcribed the entire isolated RNA, so it sequenced expressed TCRB transcripts. TCRdb keeps only in-frame clones here, not all; method: immunoSEQ multiplex PCR. The data hold about 900,000 clones, with under 20% observed a single time. What was sequenced was naive CD4+ T cells from blood. The receptors come from a woman under 30 in good health.

The CDR3 reads CASRGPGQPQHF. DNA of the CDR3: TGTGCGAGCAGGGGGCCGGGTCAGCCCCAGCATTTT. The chain links TRBV19 to TRBJ1-5, with 8 nucleotides matching TRBD1. The CDR3 is made up of 12 amino acids. CDR1 and CDR2 from the germline V gene are LNHDA and SQIVND (reference sequence). Based on the CDR3 plus reference TRBV19 and TRBJ1-5, the full variable domain is DGGITQSPKYLFRKEGQNVTLSCEQNLNHDAMYWYRQDPGQGLRLIYYSQIVNDFQKGDIAEGYSVSREKKESFPLTVTSAQKNPTAFYLCASRGPGQPQHFGDGTRLSIL.

In this sample, this clone turned up a few times. The J gene is TRBJ2-5, the V gene TRBV5-1; 12 bases fit TRBD1. Germline loops: CDR1 SGHRS, CDR2 YFSETQ. The CDR3 covers 15 residues. With V trimmed by 4 bases and J by 5 bases, 6 bases remained unmatched. CDR3 nucleotides: TGCGCCAGCAGCGGCGGGACAGGGGGCTTGGAGACCCAGTACTTC. Encoded protein: CASSGGTGGLETQYF.

In this sample, this clone turned up a few times. This sequence joins TRBV11-2 and TRBJ2-6; D not certain. Germline CDR1 is SGHAT and CDR2 is FQNNGV. CDR3 size: 17 residues. Trimming removed 0 bases at V and 2 bases at J, with 11 bases between. The CDR3 sequence: CASSLDLGSTGANVLTF. CDR3 bases: TGTGCCAGCAGCTTAGATTTAGGGTCCACTGGGGCCAACGTCCTGACTTTC. Filled out from reference TRBV11-2 and TRBJ2-6, the complete variable domain reads EAGVAQSPRYKIIEKRQSVAFWCNPISGHATLYWYQQILGQGPKLLIQFQNNGVVDDSQLPKDRFSAERLKGVDSTLKIQPAKLEDSAVYLCASSLDLGSTGANVLTFGAGSRLTVL.

The count of this clone is one. The chain has TRBV5-1 and TRBJ1-1; D is unclear. Germline V CDR1 and CDR2: SGHRS, YFSETQ. V lost 3 bases and J lost 5, with 17 bases in between. The CDR3 has 15 residues. CDR3 sequence reads: CASSSDAGLRTEAFF. DNA for the CDR3: TGCGCCAGCAGCTCAGACGCCGGGTTACGTACTGAAGCTTTCTTT.

Concerning this clone itself: Other nucleotide sequences in the sample specify the same CDR3. J is TRBJ2-5 and V is TRBV7-9, with D perhaps TRBD2 (5 bases). The CDR3 has 14 residues. Trimming shortened V by 5 bases and J by 1 base, and 11 bases separated the two germline ends. Germline values: CDR1 SEHNR, CDR2 FQNEAQ (reference sequence). Here the CDR3 reads CASSPSGFQETQYF. The CDR3 DNA sequence: TGTGCCAGCAGCCCATCGGGATTCCAAGAGACCCAGTACTTC.

This chain uses TRBV5-4 with TRBJ2-7, with 7 bases aligning to TRBD2. Germline V gene lookup returns CDR1 SGHNT and CDR2 YYREEE (reference sequence). V trimming: 1 base; J trimming: 4 bases; junction bases outside the gene matches: 8. The CDR3 is 15 residues long. The CDR3 is CASSLPGGSGYEQYF. The CDR3 DNA follows: TGTGCCAGCAGCTTGCCCGGAGGTAGCGGGTACGAGCAGTACTTC.

This clone turned up a few times. CDR3 coding DNA: TGCGCCAGCAGTGAAGGCAGACAAGAGACCCAGTACTTC. This gives the protein CASSEGRQETQYF. The gene calls are TRBV10-2 and TRBJ2-5; D remains ambiguous. V lost 3 bases and J lost 2, with 7 bases in between. The CDR3 is 13 residues long. The germline V gene has CDR1 WSHSY and CDR2 SAAADI.

This chain links TRBV7-9 with TRBJ2-7, with D maybe TRBD2 (5 bases). V dropped 6 bases and J dropped 2 bases, with 14 bases sitting between them. This CDR3 contains 14 residues. Germline V gene lookup returns CDR1 SEHNR and CDR2 FQNEAQ (reference sequence). The CDR3 DNA reads TGTGCCAGCAGTCGTTCGGTGACTACCTACGAGCAGTACTTC. It specifies CASSRSVTTYEQYF.

The chain uses TRBV29-1 and TRBJ2-1, with 8 bases matching TRBD2. This CDR3 region has 13 residues. V shed 8 bases and J 4 bases; nucleotides not matched to a gene: 7. Germline V gene sequence: CDR1 SQVTM, CDR2 ANQGSEA. CDR3 protein: CSIAGRGYNEQFF. In nucleotides, the CDR3 is TGCAGCATAGCGGGGAGAGGTTACAATGAGCAGTTCTTC.

The chain combines TRBV28 with TRBJ2-3; the D gene is possibly TRBD2 (6 bases). The CDR3 covers 15 residues. V gave up 5 bases and J gave up 4 bases, with 16 bases separating them. The germline CDR1 and CDR2 sequences are MDHEN and SYDVKM. The CDR3 region is CASSPRTITADTQYF. The DNA for the CDR3 is TGTGCCAGCAGTCCCCGGACTATAACCGCAGATACGCAGTATTTT.

The rearrangement uses TRBV7-9 and TRBJ2-3, with TRBD1 matching over 9 bases. V was clipped by 3 bases and J by 0 bases; unmatched bases: 4. Germline V lookup: CDR1 SEHNR, CDR2 FQNEAQ (reference sequence). The CDR3 runs 16 residues. The CDR3 sequence: CASSFYRGRSTDTQYF. CDR3 nucleotides: TGTGCCAGCAGCTTTTACAGGGGGCGGAGCACAGATACGCAGTATTTT. The full variable domain, rest sourced from reference TRBV7-9 and TRBJ2-3, is DTGVSQNPRHKITKRGQNVTFRCDPISEHNRLYWYRQTLGQGPEFLTYFQNEAQLEKSRLLSDRFSAERPKGSFSTLEIQRTEQGDSAMYLCASSFYRGRSTDTQYFGPGTRLTVL.

V is TRBV21-1 and J is TRBJ2-7; TRBD1 is the table's D call and was not checked against the DNA. TRBV21-1 is annotated as a pseudogene. This CDR3 contains 15 residues. CDR3 in amino acids: CASSNAGGTPYEQYF. The CDR3 DNA reads as TGTGCCAGCAGCAACGCAGGGGGCACTCCCTACGAGCAGTACTTC.

The rearrangement joins TRBV10-3 to TRBJ2-4, with D perhaps being TRBD1 or TRBD2 (5 bases each). The V end lost 5 bases, the J end lost 6 bases, and 23 bases lay between the germline ends. Germline CDR1 is ENHRY and CDR2 is SYGVKD. The CDR3 extends over 17 amino acids. The CDR3, as DNA: TGTGCCATCAGTTGGGCCCCGATGGGGGAGAGCCCAAACATTCAGTACTTC. Protein sequence: CAISWAPMGESPNIQYF.

For this clone: Mismatch with germline at one junction end may stem from a read error. The chain uses TRBV7-2 and TRBJ2-7; D is perhaps TRBD2 (5 bases). The CDR3 has 14 residues. Germline assignment: CDR1 SGHTA and CDR2 FQGNSA. The DNA of the CDR3 is TGTGCCAACAGCCCCCCCGGAGGTTCCTACGAGCAGTACTTC. Translating gives CANSPPGGSYEQYF.

This chain joins TRBV28 and TRBJ2-7, with 10 positions matching TRBD1. CDR1 is MDHEN, CDR2 SYDVKM, per germline. The trim removed 5 bases at V and 12 bases at J, leaving 7 bases unmatched. This CDR3 region has 12 residues. The CDR3 DNA sequence: TGTGCCAGCAGTCCACGACAGGGGGCGAGGTACTTC. This encodes CASSPRQGARYF. Full variable domain (outside the CDR3, taken from reference TRBV28 and TRBJ2-7): DVKVTQSSRYLVKRTGEKVFLECVQDMDHENMFWYRQDPGLGLRLIYFSYDVKMKEKGDIPEGYSVSREKKERFSLILESASTNQTSMYLCASSPRQGARYFGPGTRLTVT.

This clone was seen a few times. The chain links TRBV2 to TRBJ2-3, with no clear D. The CDR3 runs 14 residues. Trimming removed 3 bases at V and 4 bases at J, with 11 bases between. The germline gives CDR1 SNHLY, CDR2 FYNNEI. DNA of the CDR3: TGTGCCAGCAGTGACCCTGGATGGGCAGATACGCAGTATTTT. Its translation is CASSDPGWADTQYF.

The V call is TRBV7-8, the J call TRBJ2-1; 13 bases align to TRBD2. Germline-derived CDR1 and CDR2 are SGHVS and FQNEAQ. Unmatched junction bases numbered 5, after V lost 5 bases and J lost 4 bases. The CDR3 has 16 residues. The CDR3 nucleotides read TGTGCCAGCAGCCAACGGGGACTAGCGGGGTACAATGAGCAGTTCTTC. As protein: CASSQRGLAGYNEQFF.

The rearrangement joins TRBV4-2 to TRBJ2-1, with a weak D call TRBD1 (6 bases). The CDR3 runs 17 residues. Germline V gives CDR1 LGHNA, CDR2 YNFKEQ. The ends were cut back, 4 bases at V and 0 bases at J, with 16 bases in the middle. CDR3 sequence: CASSPTGQGSSYNEQFF. The CDR3, as DNA: TGTGCCAGCAGCCCAACCGGGCAGGGGAGCTCCTACAATGAGCAGTTCTTC.

This sequence joins TRBV2 and TRBJ2-2, with D possibly matching TRBD2 (6 bases). Germline values: CDR1 SNHLY, CDR2 FYNNEI. Trimming took 7 bases from V and 6 from J, leaving 18 bases between them. The CDR3 is 15 residues long. For the CDR3, the DNA is TGTGCCAGCACCCCCGGGACTGCTTTTGCCGGGGAGCTGTTTTTT. Its protein product is CASTPGTAFAGELFF. The entire variable domain, with the rest obtained from reference TRBV2 and TRBJ2-2, is as follows: EPEVTQTPSHQVTQMGQEVILRCVPISNHLYFYWYRQILGQKVEFLVSFYNNEISEKSEIFDDQFSVERPDGSNFTLKIRSTKLEDSAMYFCASTPGTAFAGELFFGEGSRLTVL.

The CDR3 nucleotides are TGCGCCAGCAGCCAAGACGTCAGGGGAGACGGGCAGTCCCACGAGCAGTACTTC. Translation: CASSQDVRGDGQSHEQYF. The chain employs TRBV4-1 and TRBJ2-7, with D possibly being TRBD1 (6 bases). Germline assignment: CDR1 MGHRA and CDR2 YSYEKL. The ends were cut back, 0 bases at V and 5 bases at J, with 23 bases in the middle. The CDR3 length is 18 residues.

Worth noting for this clone: In the same sample, other DNA sequences code for this CDR3. The chain employs TRBV7-2 and TRBJ2-1; D is undetermined. Per the germline V gene, CDR1 is SGHTA and CDR2 is FQGNSA. This CDR3 comprises 14 residues. V lost 0 bases and J 0 bases, leaving 3 bases between the germline ends. DNA for the CDR3: TGTGCCAGCAGCTTAGCAGGCTCCTACAATGAGCAGTTCTTC. It encodes CASSLAGSYNEQFF.

The chain combines TRBV29-1 with TRBJ2-7, with 7 bases matching TRBD1. The CDR3 is 12 amino acids. With V trimmed by 6 bases and J by 0 bases, 2 bases remained unmatched. Germline V CDR1 and CDR2: SQVTM, ANQGSEA. The CDR3 is CSVTGLSYEQYF. In DNA form, the CDR3 reads TGCAGCGTGACAGGGCTCTCCTACGAGCAGTACTTC.

This CDR3 reads CASSFRSSRLYEQYF. Here the CDR3 DNA reads TGTGCCAGCAGTTTCAGGTCTTCCCGCCTCTACGAGCAGTACTTC. V and J are TRBV6-5 and TRBJ2-7; D is unclear. This CDR3 contains 15 residues. Germline V lookup: CDR1 MNHEY, CDR2 SVGAGI. Trimming took 4 bases from V and 3 from J, leaving 16 bases between them.

This clone was detected a few times. V gene TRBV4-2 combines with J gene TRBJ1-2; D might be TRBD1 (6 bases). This CDR3 contains 15 residues. V was pared by 0 bases and J by 5 bases, with 13 bases between. Germline V gene lookup returns CDR1 LGHNA and CDR2 YNFKEQ. CDR3: CASSQDRTGIYGYTF. The CDR3 coding sequence is TGTGCCAGCAGCCAAGATAGAACAGGGATATATGGCTACACCTTC.

This clone was observed a handful of times. The J gene is TRBJ2-3, the V gene TRBV6-6, with D unresolved. CDR3 length: 15 residues. V shed 4 bases and J shed 0 bases, with 11 bases lying between them. CDR1 is MNHNY, CDR2 SVGAGI, per germline (reference sequence). The CDR3 DNA follows: TGTGCCAGCAGTTCCCGTGAGATGAGCACAGATACGCAGTATTTT. Translated, it gives CASSSREMSTDTQYF.